The clone carrying this T cell receptor beta chain was counted between two and nine times. Germline CDR1 is SGHNT and CDR2 is YENEEA. This CDR3 has 17 amino acids. The ends were cut back, 2 bases at V and 0 bases at J, with 13 bases in the middle. These data originate in a study of blood T cells in healthy people across ages. Study in general: Template switching recovered approximately one barcoded beta molecule for every two T cells.

It was with a sample-barcoded 5' primer and a J-beta primer mix that a second PCR of roughly 6 to 12 cycles was run. A template-switch adaptor containing 12 random nucleotides labeled each cDNA molecule. TCRdb re-called the 5' RACE reads through MiXCR, storing one row per CDR3 protein. The data show 450,000 to 700,000 distinct CDR3 sequences, about 25% seen once. The sequenced sample was blood. The clonotype originates from an older woman in good health. The genes are TRBV11-3 and TRBJ1-4; unclear D gene. The CDR3 spells CASSLHVSSATNEKLFF. The CDR3 nucleotides are TGTGCCAGCAGCTTACATGTCAGTAGTGCAACTAATGAAAAACTGTTTTTT.